The T cell receptor beta chain under discussion was sequenced for a study of blood T cell repertoires in COVID-19. For the study at large: Nucleic acid was either cDNA or gDNA, and it came from T cells, B-cell-depleted T cells, or PBMCs.

The CDR3 extends over 13 amino acids. The V end lost 2 bases, the J end lost 6 bases, and 9 bases lay between the germline ends. The germline gives CDR1 SGHDT, CDR2 YYEEEE. Some clones are missing from TCRdb's copy, which holds only in-frame ones; the method was immunoSEQ multiplex PCR. The table includes roughly 200,000 clones, around 91% detected once. The sequencing input was peripheral blood. The clonotype originates from a man aged 50-59 years with acute or convalescent COVID-19. This chain links TRBV5-6 with TRBJ2-1; unclear D gene. The CDR3 sequence is CASSFVTVNEQFF. The DNA for the CDR3 is TGTGCCAGCAGCTTCGTAACAGTCAATGAGCAGTTCTTC.